This entry concerns a single TCR beta chain. This specimen comes from a study of blood T cell repertoires in COVID-19. Study as a whole: COVID-19 samples collected from the United States, Italy and Spain covered acute and convalescent phases. PBMCs, B-cell-depleted T cells, or T cells provided the cDNA or gDNA that made up the material.

In the authors' methods: Estimates of nucleated cell counts were drawn from the amplification of reference gene primers. Assay: immunoSEQ multiplex PCR; the TCRdb copy retains only in-frame clones and omits some. The V and J calls and clone size come from that table; D and trimming were worked out from the DNA. This table holds about 220,000 clones, approximately 86% found once. The receptor was isolated from a woman aged 30 to 39 who had recovered from COVID-19. The sample taken for sequencing was peripheral blood.

The CDR3 sequence is CASSLDGNYGYTF. DNA of the CDR3: TGTGCCAGCAGCTTAGACGGGAACTATGGCTACACCTTC. The rearrangement joins TRBV7-3 to TRBJ1-2, with D unresolved. The CDR3 is 13 amino acids. Trimming removed 2 bases at V and 2 bases at J, with 6 bases between. Germline-derived CDR1 and CDR2 are SGHTA and FQGTGA.